The 10 T cell receptor beta chains presented below share a single source sample, sequenced in a study of blood T cell repertoires in COVID-19. Using immunoSEQ multiplex PCR, the repertoire was profiled, and TCRdb retains in-frame clones only, with some absent. The table includes some 99,000 clones, 81% detected once. The specimen sequenced was peripheral blood. The receptor source for this set is a woman of 80 years or more with acute or convalescent COVID-19.

The DNA for the CDR3 is TGTGCCAGCGGGAGGGACAGCAATCAGCCCCAGCATTTT. Translated, it gives CASGRDSNQPQHF. The rearrangement uses TRBV6-5 and TRBJ1-5, with D perhaps TRBD1 (5 bases). Germline V gene data show CDR1 as MNHEY and CDR2 as SVGAGI. The CDR3 length is 13 residues. V lost 8 bases and J 1 base, leaving 9 bases between the germline ends.

V gene TRBV2 combines with J gene TRBJ2-3; maybe TRBD2 (5 bases). Trimming shortened V by 9 bases and J by 1 base, and 17 bases separated the two germline ends. CDR1 is SNHLY and CDR2 is FYNNEI in the germline V gene. This CDR3 is built from 15 residues. The CDR3, as DNA: TGTGCCAGTACCATCCAAACTAGAGGCACAGATACGCAGTATTTT. This codes for CASTIQTRGTDTQYF.

The J gene is TRBJ2-2, the V gene TRBV5-1; D ambiguous. The CDR3 totals 14 residues. Trimming removed 1 base at V and 5 bases at J, with 9 bases between. The germline CDR1 and CDR2 sequences are SGHRS and YFSETQ. DNA for the CDR3: TGCGCCAGCAGCTTGACCCCGAGTACCGGGGAGCTGTTTTTT. It translates to CASSLTPSTGELFF.

The rearrangement joins TRBV9 to TRBJ2-3; TRBD1 is a possible D gene (6 bases). V was pared by 4 bases and J by 3 bases, with 15 bases between. This CDR3 contains 15 residues. Germline-derived CDR1 and CDR2 are SGDLS and YYNGEE. In DNA form, the CDR3 reads TGTGCCAGCAGCCTCGACAGGCCAGGAACAGATACGCAGTATTTT. This encodes CASSLDRPGTDTQYF. Drawing the rest from reference TRBV9 and TRBJ2-3, the complete variable domain is DSGVTQTPKHLITATGQRVTLRCSPRSGDLSVYWYQQSLDQGLQFLIQYYNGEERAKGNILERFSAQQFPDLHSELNLSSLELGDSALYFCASSLDRPGTDTQYFGPGTRLTVL.

There are a few counts of this clone. This chain uses TRBV24-1 with TRBJ2-3; D call uncertain. The CDR3 sequence is 12 residues long. Trimming shortened V by 3 bases and J by 4 bases, and 4 bases separated the two germline ends. Germline loops: CDR1 KGHDR, CDR2 SFDVKD. The CDR3 loop is CATSDRADTQYF. The CDR3, as DNA: TGTGCCACCAGTGATCGGGCAGATACGCAGTATTTT.

The chain combines TRBV6-5 with TRBJ1-5, with TRBD1 identical over 7 bases. Losses at the gene ends were 2 bases for V and 10 bases for J; bases not matched to a gene: 5. The CDR3 contains 13 residues. Per the germline V gene, CDR1 is MNHEY and CDR2 is SVGAGI. CDR3 residues: CASSYRQGGPQHF. The CDR3, as DNA: TGTGCCAGCAGTTACAGACAGGGAGGACCCCAGCATTTT.

The chain carries TRBV18 and TRBJ2-2; no clear D gene. The CDR3 covers 16 residues. Germline CDR1 reads KGHSH; CDR2 reads LQKENI. V lost 2 bases, J lost 0 bases, and 10 bases lay in between. Here the CDR3 DNA reads TGTGCCAGCTCACCAAGTGCCCCTACGAACACCGGGGAGCTGTTTTTT. Translated: CASSPSAPTNTGELFF.

This clone was seen a single time. The chain links TRBV29-1 to TRBJ1-5; D might be TRBD1 (5 bases). The CDR3 consists of 13 residues. V was cut by 6 bases and J by 6 bases, with 15 bases left in between. Germline V gene lookup returns CDR1 SQVTM and CDR2 ANQGSEA. The CDR3 is CSVGLQGGQPQHF. The CDR3 DNA reads as TGCAGCGTGGGGCTTCAGGGAGGTCAGCCCCAGCATTTT.

The chain uses TRBV5-1 and TRBJ1-1; 11 nucleotides agree with TRBD1. The V gene's germline CDR1 is SGHRS and CDR2 YFSETQ. J was trimmed by 4 bases and V by 6 bases; bases with no gene match: 8. The CDR3 totals 15 residues. The CDR3 DNA follows: TGCGCCAGCACCGGGACAGGGGGACCTATCACTGAAGCTTTCTTT. Encoded protein: CASTGTGGPITEAFF.

This chain joins TRBV28 and TRBJ1-5, with a possible D match to TRBD1 (6 bases). The V end lost 3 bases, the J end lost 2 bases, and 17 bases lay between the germline ends. The CDR3 consists of 17 residues. CDR1 and CDR2 from the germline V gene are MDHEN and SYDVKM. The CDR3 bases are TGTGCCAGCAGTTTGGAACAGGGTATCCGCCGCAATCAGCCCCAGCATTTT. The encoded protein is CASSLEQGIRRNQPQHF.